These 26 T cell receptor beta chains originate from one sample sequenced in a study of early T cells in non-severe SARS-CoV-2 infection. One entry per CDR3 protein, called by TCRdb with MiXCR from the 5' RACE reads. The sample carries 70,000 to 95,000 distinct CDR3 sequences, 11% recorded once. The sequenced material came from whole blood. These receptors originate from an adult who was a healthcare worker with PCR-confirmed SARS-CoV-2 infection or an uninfected control (not recorded which).

This clonotype was observed a few times. The chain has TRBV4-1 and TRBJ1-1; no reliable D call. Germline V CDR1 and CDR2: MGHRA, YSYEKL. This CDR3 has 14 amino acids. Trimming shortened V by 4 bases and J by 3 bases, and 12 bases separated the two germline ends. The CDR3 loop reads CASSREGSYTEAFF. In DNA, the CDR3 is TGCGCCAGCAGCCGAGAGGGCTCCTACACTGAAGCTTTCTTT.

This clonotype has at least ten counts. The chain couples TRBV11-2 to TRBJ2-1; D is perhaps TRBD1 (6 bases). Germline V gene data show CDR1 as SGHAT and CDR2 as FQNNGV. The V end lost 6 bases, the J end lost 6 bases, and 15 bases lay between the germline ends. This CDR3 spans 14 amino acids. The CDR3: CASRPVGQPNEQFF. For the CDR3, the DNA is TGTGCCAGCAGACCAGTTGGACAGCCCAATGAGCAGTTCTTC.

The chain uses TRBV29-1 and TRBJ1-1; D is ambiguous. CDR3 length: 14 residues. The V and J ends lost 2 bases and 6 bases respectively, with 16 bases between them. Germline-derived CDR1 and CDR2 are SQVTM and ANQGSEA. In DNA form, the CDR3 reads TGCAGCGTTGAATCGGCCCAGACGGTTGCTGAAGCTTTCTTT. It is translated as CSVESAQTVAEAFF.

This clonotype was seen more than once but under ten times. The V and J genes are TRBV10-3 and TRBJ2-5; D may be TRBD2 (5 bases). CDR1 and CDR2 (germline): ENHRY, SYGVKD. This CDR3 contains 14 residues. Trimming pared 0 bases from V and 2 bases from J, leaving 7 bases between. The CDR3 region is CAISESREQETQYF. The CDR3 DNA sequence: TGTGCCATCAGTGAGTCCCGGGAACAAGAGACCCAGTACTTC.

This chain uses TRBV12-3 or TRBV12-4 with TRBJ2-3; D is undetermined. V was cut by 3 bases and J by 4 bases, with 17 bases left in between. The CDR3 sequence is 16 residues long. Written as DNA, the CDR3 is TGTGCCAGCAGTTTGTGGGGTGGGCTGGCCTCAGATACGCAGTATTTT. This encodes CASSLWGGLASDTQYF.

This clonotype was seen more than once but under ten times. CDR3: CASSFEGSPGYNEQFF. The DNA for the CDR3 is TGCGCCAGCAGCTTTGAAGGGAGCCCGGGATACAATGAGCAGTTCTTC. V is TRBV5-1 and J is TRBJ2-1; D may be TRBD2 (5 bases). From germline, CDR1 is SGHRS and CDR2 YFSETQ. The ends were cut back, 2 bases at V and 4 bases at J, with 16 bases in the middle. There are 16 residues in the CDR3.

There are many counts of this clonotype. This chain links TRBV10-3 with TRBJ2-1, with 12 bases lining up with TRBD2. Looked up from germline, CDR1 is ENHRY and CDR2 is SYGVKD. The ends lost 6 bases at V and 8 bases at J; junction bases unmatched: 8. The CDR3 is made up of 15 amino acids. The CDR3 here is CAIRSSGGAGDEQFF. The CDR3 nucleotides are TGTGCCATCAGATCTAGCGGGGGGGCGGGCGATGAGCAGTTCTTC.

This clonotype was detected many times. J is TRBJ1-2 and V is TRBV19, with D maybe TRBD1 (5 bases). The CDR3 has 12 residues. Looked up from germline, CDR1 is LNHDA and CDR2 is SQIVND (reference sequence). Trimming pared 6 bases from V and 3 bases from J, leaving 8 bases between. The CDR3 sequence is CASRGGDYGYTF. DNA for the CDR3: TGTGCCAGTAGGGGGGGAGACTATGGCTACACCTTC.

This chain links TRBV29-1 with TRBJ2-3; D may be TRBD1 or TRBD2 (6 bases each). The CDR3 runs to 13 residues. Trimming took 6 bases from V and 2 from J, leaving 12 bases between them. Per germline, CDR1 SQVTM and CDR2 ANQGSEA. CDR3 sequence: CSVAGQNTDTQYF. CDR3 DNA sequence: TGCAGCGTCGCGGGACAAAACACAGATACGCAGTATTTT.

This clonotype was observed at least ten times. The rearrangement links TRBV7-2 to TRBJ1-2, with 8 bases fitting TRBD1. This CDR3 spans 15 amino acids. The V segment lost 0 bases and the J segment 4 bases; nucleotides outside the gene matches: 4. Germline V gene sequence: CDR1 SGHTA, CDR2 FQGNSA. This chain's CDR3 is CASSLAAGGGYGYTF. The CDR3 DNA follows: TGTGCCAGCAGCTTAGCCGCAGGGGGCGGCTATGGCTACACCTTC.

This clonotype showed up just a few times. The chain joins TRBV6-2 or TRBV6-3 to TRBJ2-7; D remains unclear. The length of the CDR3 is 16 residues. Trimming shortened V by 2 bases and J by 2 bases, and 16 bases separated the two germline ends. Looked up from germline, CDR1 is MNHEY and CDR2 is SVGEGT. Written as DNA, the CDR3 is TGTGCCAGCAGTTACCTGGGCCCAGCGACACCCTACGAGCAGTACTTC. Protein sequence: CASSYLGPATPYEQYF.

In this sample, this clonotype turned up many times. The chain is built from TRBV12-3 or TRBV12-4 and TRBJ2-2; 12 positions match TRBD2. J was trimmed by 5 bases and V by 5 bases; bases with no gene match: 9. The CDR3 runs 17 residues. CDR3 sequence: CASSLGLAGLQTGELFF. For the CDR3, the DNA is TGTGCCAGCAGTCTCGGACTAGCGGGGCTTCAGACCGGGGAGCTGTTTTTT.

This clonotype was seen repeatedly, ten times or more. The chain recombines TRBV10-2 with TRBJ1-3; 7 bases line up with TRBD1. The CDR3 contains 16 residues. The trim removed 2 bases at V and 0 bases at J, leaving 4 bases unmatched. Germline CDR1 reads WSHSY; CDR2 reads SAAADI. This CDR3 reads CASSERTGTSGNTIYF. The DNA for the CDR3 is TGCGCCAGCAGTGAGAGGACAGGAACCTCTGGAAACACCATATATTTT.

The sample holds many counts of this clonotype. The rearrangement uses TRBV3-1 and TRBJ2-3; a possible D gene is TRBD2 (5 bases). Germline V gene lookup returns CDR1 LGHDT and CDR2 YNNKEL (reference sequence). The CDR3 is made up of 12 amino acids. The ends were cut back, 7 bases at V and 8 bases at J, with 13 bases in the middle. CDR3 residues: CASTRESGTQYF. The CDR3 DNA is TGTGCCAGCACCCGAGAAAGCGGTACGCAGTATTTT.

V gene TRBV6-6 combines with J gene TRBJ1-3; D ambiguous. Trimming left V 7 bases short and J 4 bases short, with 8 bases between. CDR3 length equals 12 residues. The germline V gene has CDR1 MNHNY and CDR2 SVGAGI (reference sequence). CDR3 residues: CASKAGGNTIYF. In DNA, the CDR3 is TGTGCCAGCAAGGCAGGAGGAAACACCATATATTTT.

In this sample, this clonotype turned up many times. The CDR3 is CSATGPYNEQYF. The CDR3 DNA sequence: TGCAGTGCTACGGGACCATACAACGAGCAGTACTTC. V and J are TRBV20-1 and TRBJ2-7; D may correspond to TRBD1 or TRBD2 (5 bases each). V shed 4 bases and J shed 5 bases, with 12 bases lying between them. This CDR3 comprises 12 residues. From germline, CDR1 is DFQATT and CDR2 SNEGSKA (reference sequence).

The V and J genes are TRBV7-2 and TRBJ1-5; TRBD1 might be the D (5 bases). V lost 5 bases and J 0 bases, leaving 11 bases between the germline ends. This CDR3 is 15 amino acids long. CDR1 SGHTA and CDR2 FQGNSA come from the germline V gene. CDR3 sequence (DNA): TGTGCCAGCAGCGGAGGACATTTTAGCAATCAGCCCCAGCATTTT. It yields the protein CASSGGHFSNQPQHF.

A few counts support this clonotype. The V call is TRBV5-1, the J call TRBJ1-2, with D perhaps matching TRBD1 (5 bases). This CDR3 region has 14 residues. Trimming removed 3 bases at V and 1 base at J, with 10 bases between. Germline V CDR1 and CDR2: SGHRS, YFSETQ. The CDR3, as DNA: TGCGCCAGCAGCTCCGGGACGGATAACTATGGCTACACCTTC. Translation: CASSSGTDNYGYTF.

CDR3 protein: CASGLVLGTSYEQFF. CDR3 sequence (DNA): TGTGCTAGTGGTTTGGTATTAGGAACTAGCTATGAGCAGTTCTTC. The J gene is TRBJ2-1, the V gene TRBV12-5, with D perhaps matching TRBD2 (6 bases). V was cut by 0 bases and J by 8 bases, with 14 bases left in between. In germline, CDR1 is LGHNT, CDR2 FRNRAP. The CDR3 sequence is 15 residues long. The variable domain in full, with the rest retrieved from reference TRBV12-5 and TRBJ2-1, is DARVTQTPRHKVTEMGQEVTMRCQPILGHNTVFWYRQTMMQGLELLAYFRNRAPLDDSGMPKDRFSAEMPDATLATLKIQPSEPRDSAVYFCASGLVLGTSYEQFFGPGTRLTVL.

This clonotype was detected many times. The gene calls are TRBV6-2 or TRBV6-3 and TRBJ1-5; D is uncertain. Trimming took 0 bases from V and 0 from J, leaving 9 bases between them. Looked up from germline, CDR1 is MNHEY and CDR2 is SVGEGT. CDR3 length: 16 amino acids. CDR3 amino acids: CASSYSPDYSNQPQHF. DNA for the CDR3: TGTGCCAGCAGTTACTCCCCGGATTATAGCAATCAGCCCCAGCATTTT.

This clonotype was observed at least ten times. The chain employs TRBV5-6 and TRBJ2-1; possible D gene TRBD2, 6 bases. This CDR3 is 12 amino acids long. V was pared by 2 bases and J by 13 bases, with 13 bases between. Germline V CDR1 and CDR2: SGHDT, YYEEEE. CDR3 in DNA: TGTGCCAGCAGCTTAGGAGGGTCGATCCAGTTCTTC. Amino acids: CASSLGGSIQFF.

This clonotype occurred a few times. CDR3 region: CASSQEGTGLNEKLFF. The CDR3 coding sequence is TGTGCCAGCAGCCAAGAGGGCACAGGGCTTAATGAAAAACTGTTTTTT. The gene calls are TRBV3-1 and TRBJ1-4; TRBD1 is a possible D gene (6 bases). V was pared by 0 bases and J by 4 bases, with 12 bases between. Germline V lookup: CDR1 LGHDT, CDR2 YNNKEL (reference sequence). The CDR3 consists of 16 residues.

A few counts support this clonotype. V is TRBV4-3 and J is TRBJ2-7; possible D gene TRBD2, 5 bases. Trimming took 2 bases from V and 7 from J, leaving 15 bases between them. CDR3 length: 14 amino acids. CDR1 is LGHNA, CDR2 YSLEER, per germline. The CDR3 bases are TGCGCCAGCAGCCAAATCATTGCGGGCGGGGAGCAGTACTTC. Its translation is CASSQIIAGGEQYF.

About this clonotype itself: One end of the junction varies from germline; a read error may be responsible. The chain uses TRBV29-1 and TRBJ1-2; no firm D call. This CDR3 is 13 amino acids long. Germline CDR1 is SQVTM and CDR2 is ANQGSEA. CDR3 bases: TGCAGCGTTGATACCGAAAGGCGCTATGGATACACCTTC. It is translated as CSVDTERRYGYTF.

The V call is TRBV10-3, the J call TRBJ2-7; 7 nucleotides agree with TRBD1. The V gene's germline CDR1 is ENHRY and CDR2 SYGVKD. CDR3 length: 13 residues. V was clipped by 10 bases and J by 4 bases; unmatched bases: 10. CDR3 protein: CATLDRAGYEQYF. CDR3 DNA sequence: TGTGCCACTCTCGACAGGGCGGGTTACGAGCAGTACTTC.

V gene TRBV9 combines with J gene TRBJ2-1, with TRBD2 matching 7 bases. V lost 0 bases, J lost 2 bases, and 5 bases stayed unmatched. Germline values: CDR1 SGDLS, CDR2 YYNGEE. This CDR3 contains 16 residues. The DNA of the CDR3 is TGTGCCAGCAGCGTAGCTGCGGGGGATACCTACAATGAGCAGTTCTTC. This gives the protein CASSVAAGDTYNEQFF.